The present T cell receptor (beta chain) was sequenced within a study of T cells expressing NK-cell markers. Study at large: There were seven HCMV-seropositive donors and one seronegative donor among the eight sequenced. The study, taken as a whole, reports: For a few donors, these clonotypes were likewise the leading ones in the CD3+CD56-NKG2C+ fraction.

What made the TCR beta cDNA was 5'RACE template switching with UMIs. TCRdb re-called the 5' RACE reads and gives one entry per CDR3 protein, without DNA. The sample table includes hundreds of thousands of distinct CDR3 sequences. CDR3 length: 14 residues. To note about this clonotype: Its antigen is undetermined.

The rearrangement uses TRBV12-3 or TRBV12-4 and TRBJ1-1; TCRdb calls TRBD1, which cannot be checked without DNA. Sequencing was done on a sample of blood T cells: a sorted CD56 or NKG2C T cell subset, CD4+ or CD8+ T cells, or bulk PBMC T cells (not recorded which). The source of this sequence is a woman between 18 and 75 years old in good health. The CDR3 region is CASTRQGGYTEAFF.